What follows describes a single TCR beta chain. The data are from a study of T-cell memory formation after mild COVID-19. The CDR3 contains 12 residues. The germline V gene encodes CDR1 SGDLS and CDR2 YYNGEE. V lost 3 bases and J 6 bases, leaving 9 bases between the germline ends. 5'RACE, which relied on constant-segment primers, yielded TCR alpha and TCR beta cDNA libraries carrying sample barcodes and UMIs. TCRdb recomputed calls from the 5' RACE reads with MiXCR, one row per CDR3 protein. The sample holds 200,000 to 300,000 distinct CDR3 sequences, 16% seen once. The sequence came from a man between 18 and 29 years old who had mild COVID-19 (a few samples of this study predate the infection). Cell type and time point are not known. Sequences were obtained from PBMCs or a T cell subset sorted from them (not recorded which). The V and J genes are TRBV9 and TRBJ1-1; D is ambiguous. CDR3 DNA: TGTGCCAGCAGCGGCGACAAGGCTGAAGCTTTCTTT. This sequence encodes CASSGDKAEAFF.